This TCR beta chain is drawn from a study of tumor and adjacent non-tumor tissue in lung cancer (dated by TCRdb to between 2018 and 2020). General notes on the study: Of the cohort, around eleven patients had adenocarcinoma, 2 had squamous cell carcinoma and 1 had small cell lung cancer. TCRbeta CDR3 sequencing was performed on more than 25 paired specimens, with one tumor sample and one normal lung sample collected per patient. In total, sequencing yielded over 95 million productive TCRbeta reads, which works out to an average of about 4.2 million reads per sample. The approximately 15 enrolled patients, of whom approximately ten were men and 5 were women, were aged 31 to 76 years and were diagnosed with TNM stage I to III disease. The study compared bulk TCRbeta repertoires between lung tumor tissue and matched distant non-tumor lung tissue from about 14 lung cancer patients. Findings and caveats that apply to the study as a whole: With only around 15 patients in the cohort, the authors noted that larger samples and more detailed clinical data are needed. TCR diversity was significantly higher in younger patients, and greater tumor TCR diversity was associated with shorter overall survival and shorter disease-free survival. The top 100 clones accounted for a significantly larger cumulative portion of the repertoire in normal lung than in tumor tissue. Neither the sequencing platform nor unique molecular identifiers are mentioned in the methods. Peripheral blood was not sequenced, so blood TCRbeta repertoires were not examined in the lung cancer patients of the study. Significantly higher TCR diversity (inverse Simpson) was observed in tumor tissue than in normal lung tissue (around 450 vs 150, P = 0.0075, Mann-Whitney U test).

RNA was extracted from bulk unsorted tissue and checked for quality with a NanoDrop ND-1000 and an Agilent 2100. All donors had newly diagnosed lung cancer, had not received prior chemotherapy, and were admitted for thoracic surgery in China between August and November 2014. Anyone who had undergone radiotherapy or chemotherapy before, or who had another cancer at the same time, was left out of the study. Pieces of surgical tissue measuring about 1-2 cm3 were kept in RNAlater solution and held at -80 degrees C until needed. V is pared back by 0 bases and J by 5 bases, with 14 bases lying between the germline termini. The germline V gene encodes CDR1 LGHNA and CDR2 YSLEER. The CDR3 has 16 amino acids, counting the end cysteine and phenylalanine. Of the read, only the CDR3 DNA is kept; its 48 bases are in frame from base 1. Library method: multiplex PCR. The instrument was an Illumina HiSeq 2500. TCRbeta libraries were built by three rounds of nested PCR using primers (Table S4), following protocols modified from ARM-PCR. Before sequencing, PCR products of 200-500 bp were excised from the gel and purified with the QIAquick gel extraction kit. For the original study's pipeline: Trimmomatic was used to clean the reads, FLASH was used to merge the reads into complete CDR3 sequences, and MiTCR was used to assign the reads to V(D)J germline segments. Clonal diversity was calculated as the inverse Simpson's index using VDJtools. In-frame sequences lacking a premature stop codon were counted as productive reads. Using fastp at Q25 and MiXCR, TCRdb reprocessed the public reads and kept productive beta chains. Each CDR3 protein gets just one entry, which takes the most common genes and DNA from the rows behind it. These V and J calls originate from TCRdb's pipeline instead of the authors' own analysis. The sample records about 110,000 distinct CDR3 sequences, roughly 84% of which are singletons. The ten largest account for about 23% of the sample.

Many counts were recorded for this clonotype. There is no known antigen for this receptor. Base qualities are not at hand, and no much larger clone is one base apart. The chain uses TRBV4-3 and TRBJ2-1; TRBD2 is a weak D gene call, 5 bases matching. Sample: lung tumor tissue. The receptor was isolated from a man between 65 and 85 years old with non-small cell lung cancer. The sequence in DNA is TGCGCCAGCAGCCAAGATTCCCGGGATCAGGACAATGAGCAGTTCTTC. The translation is CASSQDSRDQDNEQFF.